Sequencing of this T cell receptor beta chain was carried out in a study of shared clonotypes between healthy human individuals. The CD4+ fraction was divided into a CD45RA+ naive subset and a CD45RA-negative memory subset. Notes on this clone: Its antigen is undetermined.

V gave up 4 bases and J gave up 0 bases, with 12 bases separating them. The length of the CDR3 is 15 residues. Germline CDR1 MNHNS, CDR2 SASEGT. Running of the assay took place at deep level. In the original workflow: Filtering of immunoSEQ junctional sequences could not match full-length read filtering. Generated by immunoSEQ multiplex PCR, the TCRdb table keeps only in-frame clones and is missing some. The D gene and trimming were derived from the DNA, and the V and J assignments and clone size from that table. Counted here are roughly 640,000 clones, around 72% occurring once; the ten biggest clones make up approximately 1.7%. Study conclusions and caveats: Incompleteness in sorted-subset sequencing, despite large depth, was shown by rarefaction.

Sequences were obtained from memory CD4+ T cells sorted from blood. Subset indicated: CD45RA-negative fraction. The chain has TRBV6-1 and TRBJ1-2; D not resolved. The TCR sequence derives from a woman aged 25 to 45 in good health. The CDR3 reads CASSASPSANYGYTF. The DNA for the CDR3 is TGTGCCAGCAGTGCGAGCCCTTCGGCTAACTATGGCTACACCTTC.